Listed below are T cell receptor beta chains from one sample, sequenced in a study of lymphopenia after photon versus proton radiotherapy. Sequencing was performed with immunoSEQ multiplex PCR; in TCRdb, only in-frame clones are kept and a portion is missing. The repertoire holds around 35,000 clones, over 65% seen once, with under 3.5% in the top ten. The material sequenced was peripheral blood, taken from a patient treated with photon-based radiotherapy. The receptor source for this set is a man aged 50 to 60 with gastric cancer. Both conserved end residues are part of each CDR3. Not every row has a clone size; where given, it reads once, few, many or a size class.

abundance	j_gene	v_gene	len	CDR3aa
-	TRBJ1-6	TRBV6-6	14	CASSPEYAGSPLHF
-	TRBJ1-5	TRBV21-1	15	CASTNRERRDQPQHF
-	TRBJ2-1	TRBV7-2	14	CASSLAGSLNEQFF
-	TRBJ2-5	TRBV29-1	13	CSVDAIPQETQYF
-	TRBJ2-2	TRBV2	16	CASSLGAGANTGELFF
-	TRBJ1-4	TRBV7-9	15	CASSFGGNPNEKLFF
-	TRBJ1-2	TRBV5-1	15	CASSLVSHSGYGYTF
-	TRBJ2-1	TRBV6-6	13	CASSYSPGNEQFF
-	TRBJ2-5	TRBV29-1	12	CSVDRGEETQYF
few	TRBJ2-2	TRBV30	12	CAWSGVAGELFF
once	TRBJ2-2	TRBV25-1	18	CASSARGVAGGGTGELFF
once	TRBJ2-1	TRBV7-3	14	CASKEGAYYNEQFF
-	TRBJ2-1	TRBV11-2	14	CASSPSAPVLRQFF
-	TRBJ2-3	TRBV7-9	12	CASSSSGGTQYF
-	TRBJ2-7	TRBV27	14	CASSLSVAAYEQYF
few	TRBJ1-5	TRBV5-5	14	CASSLVQGNQPQHF
once	TRBJ2-7	TRBV5-6	15	CASSTGQGASYEQYF
-	TRBJ2-7	TRBV4-1	21	CASSQDGVQTPTGTYSYEQYF
-	TRBJ1-1	TRBV30	15	CAWSVGYAVNTEAFF
-	TRBJ2-1	TRBV7-4	18	CASSLVGDWTGDWNEQFF
-	TRBJ1-3	TRBV9	15	CASSLRTGGRNTIYF
-	TRBJ2-1	TRBV7-2	16	CASSFAGLAGTNEQFF
-	TRBJ2-7	TRBV14	15	CASSQLLAASYEQYF
-	TRBJ2-7	TRBV2	13	CASSANSLNEQYF
-	TRBJ1-2	TRBV6-6	13	CASSYFPGDGYTF
-	TRBJ1-5	TRBV2	15	CASSGGVPKYQPQHF
-	TRBJ2-7	TRBV4-3	17	CASSQDRGTVKGYEQYF
few	TRBJ1-3	TRBV6-5	13	CASSLQGGNTIYF
-	TRBJ2-5	TRBV7-8	14	CASSYRGAGETQYF
-	TRBJ1-5	TRBV5-1	15	CASSLGPETNQPQHF
-	TRBJ2-7	TRBV28	15	CASSLSRTGRNEQYF
-	TRBJ1-3	TRBV5-1	13	CASREGSGNTIYF
-	TRBJ2-1	TRBV15	14	CATSPGLAYNEQFF
-	TRBJ2-5	TRBV7-2	14	CASSRLAGVETQYF
-	TRBJ2-3	TRBV5-1	14	CASRRAQGTDTQYF
-	TRBJ2-5	TRBV7-9	16	CASSTPDRGETRTQYF
-	TRBJ1-5	TRBV27	16	CASSLGQGARNQPQHF
-	TRBJ2-3	TRBV4-1	15	CASSGGRGFTDTQYF
-	TRBJ1-5	TRBV5-1	15	CASSLADREDQPQHF
few	TRBJ2-7	TRBV28	19	CASSLYPSLLAGGTYEQYF
-	TRBJ2-1	TRBV7-6	16	CASSSGAGGTGNEQFF
once	TRBJ1-3	TRBV18	14	CASSADATGNTIYF
-	TRBJ1-4	TRBV2	13	CASGRLEGEKLFF
-	TRBJ2-1	TRBV7-2	16	CASRAGTRVNYNEQFF
medium-sized	TRBJ1-2	TRBV4-2	13	CASSQDPGAGYTF
-	TRBJ1-1	TRBV6-1	15	CASSAPYTLNTEAFF